This T cell receptor beta chain was identified during a study of blood T cell repertoires in COVID-19. Using immunoSEQ multiplex PCR, the repertoire was profiled, and TCRdb retains in-frame clones only, with some absent. The repertoire holds approximately 210,000 clones, with around four fifths as singletons. The germline gives CDR1 SNHLY, CDR2 FYNNEI. V was trimmed by 3 bases and J by 7 bases, leaving 7 bases between them. The CDR3 has 11 amino acids. The sequencing sample was made of peripheral blood. The sequence was obtained from a man aged 45 to 65 with active or convalescent COVID-19. The chain has TRBV2 and TRBJ2-7, with D tentatively TRBD1 (5 bases). The CDR3 loop reads CASSEPGEQYF. The DNA of the CDR3 is TGTGCCAGCAGTGAGCCAGGGGAGCAGTACTTC.